The 19 T cell receptor beta chains below come from one sample, sequenced in a study of CD8 T cells in Susac syndrome. Reverse transcription used about 0.5 to 1 ug RNA and random hexamers. One entry per CDR3 protein results from TCRdb running MiXCR on the immunoSEQ multiplex PCR reads. The table shows hundreds of thousands of distinct CDR3 sequences, with 95% occurring only once. The sequenced sample was CD4+ T cells from PBMCs. Receptors originate from a human donor with multiple sclerosis.

V and J are TRBV29-1 and TRBJ2-3; TRBD2 might be the D (6 bases). Looked up from germline, CDR1 is SQVTM and CDR2 is ANQGSEA. V was shortened by 6 bases and J by 1 base, with 8 bases between the two germline ends. The CDR3 runs 12 residues. This chain's CDR3 is CSVLAGTDTQYF. The CDR3 DNA reads as TGCAGCGTACTAGCTGGCACAGATACGCAGTATTTT.

The chain uses TRBV6-6 and TRBJ1-1; D not resolved. Per germline, CDR1 MNHNY and CDR2 SVGAGI (reference sequence). The CDR3 has 14 amino acids. The V end was cut by 8 bases, the J end by 4 bases, with 17 bases between. The CDR3 spells CASSRSSGFTEAFF. In nucleotides, the CDR3 is TGTGCCAGCTCCCGTAGTTCGGGTTTCACTGAAGCTTTCTTT.

V and J are TRBV7-2 and TRBJ2-1; either TRBD1 or TRBD2 may supply D (5 bases each). Germline CDR1 is SGHTA and CDR2 is FQGNSA. V was clipped by 5 bases and J by 4 bases, with 15 bases between them. The CDR3 is 15 amino acids. The DNA of the CDR3 is TGTGCCAGCAGCCTGGGGGACCTCGGGTACAATGAGCAGTTCTTC. Its translation: CASSLGDLGYNEQFF.

The chain combines TRBV20-1 with TRBJ1-1; D gene ambiguous. There are 16 residues in the CDR3. CDR1 DFQATT and CDR2 SNEGSKA come from the germline V gene (reference sequence). V lost 6 bases and J lost 2, with 22 bases in between. CDR3 sequence: CSAPELGRSPNTEAFF. The CDR3 DNA is TGCAGTGCCCCGGAGCTCGGGCGTTCGCCTAACACTGAAGCTTTCTTT.

J is TRBJ2-1 and V is TRBV14; D is ambiguous. This CDR3 contains 14 residues. Germline-derived CDR1 and CDR2 are SGHDN and FVKESK. V lost 1 base and J 6 bases, leaving 10 bases between the germline ends. In DNA form, the CDR3 reads TGTGCCAGCAGCCAAGGGCCAGCAAGCAATGAGCAGTTCTTC. This encodes CASSQGPASNEQFF.

The V gene is TRBV5-1, the J gene TRBJ2-1, with a possible D match to TRBD1 (5 bases). The CDR3 is 13 residues long. V lost 0 bases and J 10 bases, leaving 11 bases between the germline ends. CDR1 is SGHRS, CDR2 YFSETQ, per germline. The CDR3 DNA is TGCGCCAGCAGCTTGGCCAAGGGGTTCGAGCAGTTCTTC. Translated, it gives CASSLAKGFEQFF.

The gene calls are TRBV28 and TRBJ2-1; 12 positions agree with TRBD2. The CDR3 is made up of 14 amino acids. The trim removed 7 bases at V and 7 bases at J, leaving 5 bases unmatched. The germline V gene encodes CDR1 MDHEN and CDR2 SYDVKM. CDR3 nucleotide sequence: TGTGCCAGCATCCGGACTAGCGGGAAGAATGAGCAGTTCTTC. Its translation: CASIRTSGKNEQFF. The full variable domain, its missing parts supplied by reference TRBV28 and TRBJ2-1, is DVKVTQSSRYLVKRTGEKVFLECVQDMDHENMFWYRQDPGLGLRLIYFSYDVKMKEKGDIPEGYSVSREKKERFSLILESASTNQTSMYLCASIRTSGKNEQFFGPGTRLTVL.

V and J are TRBV29-1 and TRBJ1-2; 10 positions agree with TRBD1. The CDR3 totals 15 residues. The V segment lost 4 bases and the J segment 5 bases; nucleotides outside the gene matches: 10. Germline V lookup: CDR1 SQVTM, CDR2 ANQGSEA. The CDR3 loop reads CSVGRQGAVKYGYTF. The DNA for the CDR3 is TGCAGCGTTGGCCGACAGGGGGCGGTTAAGTATGGCTACACCTTC.

The chain recombines TRBV7-9 with TRBJ2-2; 9 positions match TRBD2. There are 16 residues in the CDR3. Germline CDR1 SEHNR, CDR2 FQNEAQ (reference sequence). Unmatched junction bases numbered 9, after V lost 5 bases and J lost 5 bases. CDR3 sequence reads: CASSPPGTSSTGELFF. The CDR3 nucleotides are TGTGCCAGCAGCCCCCCCGGGACTAGCTCTACCGGGGAGCTGTTTTTT.

The chain links TRBV27 to TRBJ2-7; TRBD2 matches 8 bases. The CDR3 has 13 residues. J lost 7 bases, V lost 3 bases, and 5 bases had no gene match. Per germline, CDR1 MNHEY and CDR2 SMNVEV (reference sequence). This chain's CDR3 is CASSFSGGREQYF. As DNA, the CDR3 is TGTGCCAGCAGTTTCTCGGGGGGGCGAGAGCAGTACTTC.

The rearrangement uses TRBV27 and TRBJ2-3; 16 bases align to TRBD2. The CDR3 is made up of 18 amino acids. Trimming took 3 bases from V and 1 from J; bases not matched to a gene: 4. The germline V gene encodes CDR1 MNHEY and CDR2 SMNVEV (reference sequence). The CDR3 reads CASSLGLAGGPGTDTQYF. CDR3 DNA sequence: TGTGCCAGCAGTTTGGGACTAGCGGGAGGGCCCGGCACAGATACGCAGTATTTT.

The V and J genes are TRBV3-1 and TRBJ1-2; weak D call: TRBD1 (6 bases). This CDR3 comprises 13 residues. Deletions cut 6 bases from V and 4 bases from J, with 12 bases between. The V gene's germline CDR1 is LGHDT and CDR2 YNNKEL (reference sequence). CDR3 DNA: TGTGCCAGCAGTCTAAAGACAGGCTATGGCTACACCTTC. Translated: CASSLKTGYGYTF.

This chain joins TRBV25-1 and TRBJ1-2; weak D call: TRBD1 (5 bases). V shed 3 bases and J shed 8 bases, with 13 bases lying between them. CDR1 is MGHDK and CDR2 is SYGVNS in the germline V gene. The CDR3 is 13 residues long. This CDR3 is CASSDRAIGGYTF. Written as DNA, the CDR3 is TGTGCCAGCAGTGACAGGGCAATTGGCGGCTACACCTTC.

This sequence joins TRBV20-1 and TRBJ2-5; D could derive from TRBD1 or TRBD2 (6 bases each). The CDR3 consists of 11 residues. Germline loops: CDR1 DFQATT, CDR2 SNEGSKA (reference sequence). Trimming left V 8 bases short and J 5 bases short, with 12 bases between. CDR3 amino acids: CSKRGAETQYF. CDR3 in DNA: TGCAGTAAGAGGGGGGCGGAGACCCAGTACTTC.

This rearrangement joins TRBV10-3 to TRBJ2-1; unclear D gene. This CDR3 has 12 amino acids. The ends were cut back, 6 bases at V and 3 bases at J, with 6 bases in the middle. Germline loops: CDR1 ENHRY, CDR2 SYGVKD. Here the CDR3 DNA reads TGTGCCATCAGCTCAGACTACAATGAGCAGTTCTTC. Its protein is CAISSDYNEQFF.

This clonotype has a single count. V usage is TRBV27 and J usage is TRBJ2-7, with 8 bases aligning to TRBD1. CDR1 is MNHEY, CDR2 SMNVEV, per germline (reference sequence). CDR3 size: 13 residues. J was trimmed by 6 bases and V by 2 bases; bases with no gene match: 3. The CDR3 protein is CASSLATGGEQYF. CDR3 DNA: TGTGCCAGCAGTTTAGCCACAGGGGGCGAGCAGTACTTC.

In this sample, this clonotype turned up once. This sequence joins TRBV2 and TRBJ2-3; D is unresolved. The CDR3 spans 14 residues. V lost 0 bases to trimming and J lost 8 bases, with 12 bases between them. Germline V CDR1 and CDR2: SNHLY, FYNNEI. In nucleotides, the CDR3 is TGTGCCAGCAGTGAAGCGCTGGTTGGCGGTACGCAGTATTTT. Translating gives CASSEALVGGTQYF.

V usage is TRBV12-3 or TRBV12-4 and J usage is TRBJ2-3; D may be TRBD1 (6 bases). V lost 6 bases, J lost 4 bases, and 20 bases lay in between. This CDR3 comprises 16 residues. The CDR3 DNA is TGTGCCAGCAGCCCTGCCGACAGGAGATGGGCAGATACGCAGTATTTT. Its translation: CASSPADRRWADTQYF.

The chain links TRBV14 to TRBJ2-6; possible D gene TRBD1, 6 bases. Trimming pared 4 bases from V and 4 bases from J, leaving 14 bases between. Germline V gene data show CDR1 as SGHDN and CDR2 as FVKESK. The CDR3 runs to 16 residues. The CDR3 spells CASSPHRAPGANVLTF. CDR3 in DNA: TGTGCCAGCAGCCCCCACAGGGCTCCCGGGGCCAACGTCCTGACTTTC.